A single sample gave rise to the 5 T cell receptor beta chains below, sequenced in a study of blood T cell repertoires in COVID-19. The repertoire was sequenced with immunoSEQ multiplex PCR; TCRdb's copy has only in-frame clones and lacks some. Here the sample spans around 150,000 clones, more than 60% being singletons. Material for sequencing was peripheral blood. These receptors were taken from a woman aged 50 to 60 with active or convalescent COVID-19.

The genes are TRBV7-2 and TRBJ2-7; 9 bases fit TRBD2. Germline V gene lookup returns CDR1 SGHTA and CDR2 FQGNSA. V was clipped by 1 base and J by 1 base; unmatched bases: 11. CDR3 size: 18 residues. Here the CDR3 DNA reads TGTGCCAGCAGCTTAGGCCGGAGGCGGGGGGGCTTGTCCTACGAGCAGTACTTC. Translated, it gives CASSLGRRRGGLSYEQYF.

This clone appeared a few times. The rearrangement joins TRBV5-1 to TRBJ1-3, with D possibly TRBD1 on 5 matching bases. Per germline, CDR1 SGHRS and CDR2 YFSETQ. Trimming took off 1 base at V and 8 bases at J, with 10 bases between the two ends. The CDR3 sequence is 13 residues long. DNA of the CDR3: TGCGCCAGCAGCTTGTCACCGGGGGACACCATATATTTT. Protein: CASSLSPGDTIYF.

The rearrangement uses TRBV5-1 and TRBJ2-3; TRBD2 matches at 12 bases. Trimming at V came to 5 bases and at J to 5 bases, leaving 9 bases not matched to a gene. The CDR3 runs 16 residues. Germline CDR1 SGHRS, CDR2 YFSETQ. CDR3 residues: CASRRGLAGAGDTQYF. The CDR3 nucleotides are TGCGCCAGCAGGAGGGGACTAGCGGGCGCAGGAGATACGCAGTATTTT.

The chain recombines TRBV29-1 with TRBJ1-2; tentative D call: TRBD1 (6 bases). The CDR3 is made up of 12 amino acids. The V gene lost 6 bases and the J gene lost 8 bases, with 16 bases spanning the gap. CDR1 is SQVTM and CDR2 is ANQGSEA in the germline V gene. The CDR3 region has the DNA TGCAGCGTGGGGACACCCCAAGCAGGCTACACCTTC. Protein: CSVGTPQAGYTF.

V usage is TRBV27 and J usage is TRBJ1-5; the match to TRBD1 covers 10 bases. Trimming removed 8 bases from V and 2 bases from J; junction bases left unmatched: 6. CDR3 length: 15 amino acids. The germline CDR1 and CDR2 sequences are MNHEY and SMNVEV (reference sequence). The CDR3 loop reads CASRDRGLGNQPQHF. The CDR3 DNA is TGTGCCAGCCGAGACAGGGGGCTAGGCAATCAGCCCCAGCATTTT.